This T cell receptor beta chain was retrieved from a study of T cells in Graves' hyperthyroidism and ophthalmopathy (dated by TCRdb to about 2019). With regard to the full study: Peripheral blood was sampled at the time of initial diagnosis, prior to any treatment. A discovery cohort of about a hundred patients, 43 with Graves' ophthalmopathy and fewer than 65 with stable Graves' hyperthyroidism, was used to find distinguishing TCR V-J signatures. Prospective prediction of ophthalmopathy was tested in an independent validation cohort of 18 to 20 hyperthyroidism patients and some 17 patients who later progressed to ophthalmopathy. The 75 to 100 discovery patients were randomly split 7:3 into training and test sets. In roughly six Graves' hyperthyroidism patients, the study also compared T-cell repertoires from thyroid tissue with T-cell repertoires from blood. Following sampling, methimazole starting at 30 mg daily was given to hyperthyroidism patients, and high-dose intravenous methylprednisolone was given to ophthalmopathy patients. TCR Vbeta CDR3 sequencing of 120 to 150 peripheral blood samples (43 ophthalmopathy, 70 to 85 hyperthyroidism and roughly 17 progressor patients) is reported in the paper.

Points on this clonotype: What antigen it recognizes has not been identified. The junction departs from germline at one end; a sequencing error may be responsible.

CDR1 is given as SGHDN and CDR2 as FVKESK, both from the germline V gene. The cysteine opens and the phenylalanine closes a CDR3 of 16 amino acids. This entry keeps only the CDR3 DNA: 48 bases, framed from base 1. Results and caveats for the whole study, not just this receptor: Sample size was not statistically predetermined, and investigators were not blinded to group allocation. In cross-validation, a model built on a 13 V-J signature told ophthalmopathy apart from stable hyperthyroidism with 87.88% sensitivity and 81% to 82% specificity, and in testing the same model reached 80%/75%. In validation, the model predicted progression to ophthalmopathy a median of around 6.5 months before onset, with roughly 70% sensitivity and around 76% specificity. Most expanded thyroid clonotypes (frequency above 0.001) were also detected in blood, a finding suggesting that blood repertoires may reflect thyroid immune responses.

Stable Graves' hyperthyroidism was defined as no progression to ophthalmopathy during 18 months of follow-up. The hyperthyroidism patients were between 18 and 65 years old and newly diagnosed, with a disease duration of less than 2 months. Exclusion was applied to patients with uncontrolled infections, other autoimmune diseases, pregnancy or lactation. Diagnoses were based on clinical symptoms, serum thyroxine and TRAb, thyroid ultrasound and orbital computed tomography. PBMCs were isolated from more than 8 ml of fresh peripheral blood by Ficoll-Paque density gradient centrifugation. Total RNA was extracted with Trizol reagent, and quality was checked on an Agilent 2100 Bioanalyzer. Amplification of TCR beta CDR3 regions was carried out from RNA transcripts. The first round of RT-PCR for the TCR CDR3 was performed with the HTBI primer set and the Qiagen OneStep RT-PCR kit. Libraries were constructed in a second round of multiplex PCR, after which size selection and purification were performed. The libraries were sequenced on an Illumina HiSeq2000 using paired-end 100 bp reads. The source study handled its data this way. SOAPnuke was used to process the raw data, throwing out any read that contained adapters or uncalled bases, had a mean Phred below 15, or lacked an exact constant-primer or identifier match. High-quality paired reads were merged with COPE v1.2.5, and unique nucleotide sequences were defined as clonotypes. Clonotypes were aligned to IMGT TRBV, TRBD and TRBJ reference segments using MiTCR v1.1. The analysis included only V-J combinations with a frequency above 0.0001, which together covered 99% to 99.2% of the repertoires. The TCS score was defined as F50 (clonal expansion) divided by E x V (chaos), with BLOSUM62-based TCRdist calculated between CDR3 peptides within each V-J. Welch's t-statistics and random forest reduced just over 500 V-J features to 10 to 15, which were used in a naive Bayes classifier (R e1071). TCRdb reworked the public reads: Q25 trimming with fastp, MiXCR clone assembly, productive beta chains retained. When rows share a CDR3 protein, they turn into one entry using the most common DNA and genes. The V and J calls here are based on TCRdb, not the publication. The sample includes around 500,000 distinct CDR3 sequences, with 14% observed a single time. The ten largest clones capture approximately 15% of the sample.

The chain is assembled from TRBV14 and TRBJ2-2; confidence is insufficient to name the D gene. The sample comprised blood. The origin of this receptor is a woman in her thirties or forties with Graves' hyperthyroidism. The encoded CDR3 is CAGSQDRIPSTGELFF. The sequenced DNA: TGTGCCGGCAGCCAAGACCGGATACCCAGCACCGGGGAGCTGTTTTTT.